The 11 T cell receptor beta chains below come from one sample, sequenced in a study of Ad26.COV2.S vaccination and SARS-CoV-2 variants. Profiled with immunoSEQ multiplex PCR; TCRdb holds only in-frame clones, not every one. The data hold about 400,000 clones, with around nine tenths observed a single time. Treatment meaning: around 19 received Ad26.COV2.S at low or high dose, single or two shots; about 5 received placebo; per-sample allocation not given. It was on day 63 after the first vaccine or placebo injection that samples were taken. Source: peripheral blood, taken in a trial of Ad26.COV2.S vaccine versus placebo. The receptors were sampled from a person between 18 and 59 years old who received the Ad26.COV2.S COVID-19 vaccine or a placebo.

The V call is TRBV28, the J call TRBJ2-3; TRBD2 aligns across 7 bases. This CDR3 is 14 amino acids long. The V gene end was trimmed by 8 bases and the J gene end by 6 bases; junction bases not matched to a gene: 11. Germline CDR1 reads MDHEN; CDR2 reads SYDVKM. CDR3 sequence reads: CASRRLARSDTQYF. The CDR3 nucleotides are TGTGCCAGCCGACGACTAGCCAGGTCCGATACGCAGTATTTT.

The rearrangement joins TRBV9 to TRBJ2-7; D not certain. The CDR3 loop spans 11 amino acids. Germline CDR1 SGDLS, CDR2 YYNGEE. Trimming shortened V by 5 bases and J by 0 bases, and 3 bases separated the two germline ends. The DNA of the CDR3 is TGTGCCAGCAGGAGCTCCTACGAGCAGTACTTC. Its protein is CASRSSYEQYF.

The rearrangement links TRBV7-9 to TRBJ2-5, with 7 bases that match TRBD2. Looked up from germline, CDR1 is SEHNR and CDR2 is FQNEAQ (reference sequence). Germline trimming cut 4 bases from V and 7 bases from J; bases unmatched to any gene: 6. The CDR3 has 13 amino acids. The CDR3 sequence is CASSWTSTGTQYF. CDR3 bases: TGTGCCAGCAGCTGGACTAGTACCGGGACCCAGTACTTC. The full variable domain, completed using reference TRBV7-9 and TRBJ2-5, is DTGVSQNPRHKITKRGQNVTFRCDPISEHNRLYWYRQTLGQGPEFLTYFQNEAQLEKSRLLSDRFSAERPKGSFSTLEIQRTEQGDSAMYLCASSWTSTGTQYFGPGTRLLVL.

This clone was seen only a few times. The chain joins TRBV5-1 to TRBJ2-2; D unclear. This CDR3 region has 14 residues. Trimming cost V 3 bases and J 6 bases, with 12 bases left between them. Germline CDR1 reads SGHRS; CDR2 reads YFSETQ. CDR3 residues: CASSSRLLPGELFF. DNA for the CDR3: TGCGCCAGCAGCTCCCGACTCCTCCCCGGGGAGCTGTTTTTT.

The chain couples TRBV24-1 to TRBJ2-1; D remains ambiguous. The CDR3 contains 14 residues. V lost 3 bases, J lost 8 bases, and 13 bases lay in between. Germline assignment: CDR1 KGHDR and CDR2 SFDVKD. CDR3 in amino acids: CATSDPRGSDEQFF. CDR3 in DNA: TGTGCCACCAGTGATCCCCGTGGCTCCGATGAGCAGTTCTTC.

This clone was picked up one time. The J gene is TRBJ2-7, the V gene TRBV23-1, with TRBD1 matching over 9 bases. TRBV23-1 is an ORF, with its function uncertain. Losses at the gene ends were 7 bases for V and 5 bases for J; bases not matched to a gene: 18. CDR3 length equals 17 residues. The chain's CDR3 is CASIRLTPGQGIHEQYF. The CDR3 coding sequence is TGCGCCAGCATCCGACTCACTCCGGGACAGGGAATCCACGAGCAGTACTTC.

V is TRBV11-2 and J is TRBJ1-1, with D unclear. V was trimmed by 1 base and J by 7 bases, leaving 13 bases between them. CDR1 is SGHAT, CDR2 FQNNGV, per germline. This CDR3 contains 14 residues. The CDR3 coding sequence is TGTGCCAGCAGCTTAGGTTGGGTTAATTATGAAGCTTTCTTT. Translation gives CASSLGWVNYEAFF. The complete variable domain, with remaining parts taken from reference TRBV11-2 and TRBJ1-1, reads EAGVAQSPRYKIIEKRQSVAFWCNPISGHATLYWYQQILGQGPKLLIQFQNNGVVDDSQLPKDRFSAERLKGVDSTLKIQPAKLEDSAVYLCASSLGWVNYEAFFGQGTRLTVV.

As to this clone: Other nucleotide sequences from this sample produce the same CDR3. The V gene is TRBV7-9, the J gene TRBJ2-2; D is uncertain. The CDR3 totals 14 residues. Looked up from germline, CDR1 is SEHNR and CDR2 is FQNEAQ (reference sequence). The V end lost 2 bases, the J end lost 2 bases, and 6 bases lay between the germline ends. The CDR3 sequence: CASSLQGNTGELFF. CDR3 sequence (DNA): TGTGCCAGCAGCTTACAAGGAAACACCGGGGAGCTGTTTTTT.

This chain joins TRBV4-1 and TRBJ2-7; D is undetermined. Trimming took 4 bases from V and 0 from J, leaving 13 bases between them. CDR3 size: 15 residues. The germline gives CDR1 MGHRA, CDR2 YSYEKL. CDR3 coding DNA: TGCGCCAGCAGCCGCCTATACTCACCCTCCTACGAGCAGTACTTC. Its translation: CASSRLYSPSYEQYF.

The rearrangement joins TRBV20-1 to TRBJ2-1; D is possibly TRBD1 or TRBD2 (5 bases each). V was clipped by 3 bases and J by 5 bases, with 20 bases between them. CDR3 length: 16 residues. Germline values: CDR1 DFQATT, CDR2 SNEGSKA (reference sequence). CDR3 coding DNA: TGCAGTGCTAGTAGCCCGGGACGCATAAGTAACAATGAGCAGTTCTTC. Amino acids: CSASSPGRISNNEQFF.

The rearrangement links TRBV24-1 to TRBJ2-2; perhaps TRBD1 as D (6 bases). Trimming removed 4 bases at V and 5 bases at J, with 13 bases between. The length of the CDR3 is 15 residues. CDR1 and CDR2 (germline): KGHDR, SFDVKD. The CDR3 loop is CATSESGARTGELFF. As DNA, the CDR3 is TGTGCCACCAGTGAATCAGGGGCCCGAACCGGGGAGCTGTTTTTT.